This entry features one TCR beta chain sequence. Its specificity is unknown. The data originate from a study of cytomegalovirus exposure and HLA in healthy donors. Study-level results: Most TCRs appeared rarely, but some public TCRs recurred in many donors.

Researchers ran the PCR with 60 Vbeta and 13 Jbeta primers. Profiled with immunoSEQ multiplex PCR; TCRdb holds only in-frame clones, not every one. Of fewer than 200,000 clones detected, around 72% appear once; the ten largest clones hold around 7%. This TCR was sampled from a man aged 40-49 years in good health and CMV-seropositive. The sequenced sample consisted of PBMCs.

The CDR3 bases are TGTGCCAGCAGCCCTAGAGGATCCTCCTACAATGAGCAGTTCTTC. Protein product: CASSPRGSSYNEQFF. The rearrangement uses TRBV7-8 and TRBJ2-1; no clear D gene. V lost 5 bases to trimming and J lost 0 bases, with 11 bases between them. The germline CDR1 and CDR2 sequences are SGHVS and FQNEAQ. The CDR3 runs 15 residues.